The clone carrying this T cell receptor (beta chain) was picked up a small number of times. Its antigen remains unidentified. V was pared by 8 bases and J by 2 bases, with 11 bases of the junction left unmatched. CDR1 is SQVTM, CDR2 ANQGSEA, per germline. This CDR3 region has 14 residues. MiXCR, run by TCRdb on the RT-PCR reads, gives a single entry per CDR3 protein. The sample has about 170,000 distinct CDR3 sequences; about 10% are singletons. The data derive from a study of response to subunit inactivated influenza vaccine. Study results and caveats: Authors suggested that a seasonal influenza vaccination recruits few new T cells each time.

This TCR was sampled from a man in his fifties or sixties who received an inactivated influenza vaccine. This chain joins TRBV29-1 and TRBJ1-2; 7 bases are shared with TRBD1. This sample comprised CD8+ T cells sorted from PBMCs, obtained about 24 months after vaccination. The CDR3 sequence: CSSRGQGVNYGYTF. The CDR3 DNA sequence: TGCAGCTCCCGGGGTCAGGGGGTGAACTATGGCTACACCTTC. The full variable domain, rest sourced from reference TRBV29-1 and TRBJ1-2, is SAVISQKPSRDICQRGTSLTIQCQVDSQVTMMFWYRQQPGQSLTLIATANQGSEATYESGFVIDKFPISRPNLTFSTLTVSNMSPEDSSIYLCSSRGQGVNYGYTFGSGTRLTVV.